This TCR beta chain was sequenced in a study of breast tumors, draining lymph nodes, adjacent tissues (dated by TCRdb to 2015 to 2016). Background for the entire study: In breast cancer patients, the study compared the TCR beta repertoires of tumor, adjacent nontumor tissue and axillary lymph nodes. In human breast cancer, the study set out to evaluate how tumor, surrounding tissue and draining lymph node repertoires relate to one another and whether T cells may move between these sites.

A note on this clonotype: What this receptor recognizes is not known. It has no much larger one-base neighbor in the sample; base qualities were not kept.

Adjacent samples consisted of nontumor breast tissue surrounding the tumor. What the study reported, not specific to this receptor: The similarity between tumor and nontumor tissue repertoires was significantly greater in luminal-like breast cancer than in basal-like breast cancer. The conclusion that tumor T cells originate in lymph nodes was presented as consistent with a hypothesis rather than as directly demonstrated. A scenario in which most tumor T cells derive from the lymph node and then expand within tumor tissue was judged to be consistent with the data. T-cell repertoire diversity in tumors was found to be lower than in lymph nodes but higher than in nontumor tissue, and preferential V and J gene usage was observed.

The sequencer listed for this sample is Illumina HiSeq 2000. TCR beta chain libraries were generated by multiplex PCR amplification. High-throughput sequencing was used to analyze the amplified TCR beta chain products. TCRdb passed the public sequencing reads through fastp at Q25 and MiXCR, retaining productive beta sequences. Each CDR3 protein gets just one entry, which takes the most common genes and DNA from the rows behind it. The sample has roughly 13,000 distinct CDR3 sequences on record, roughly three fifths of them singletons. In total, the top ten clones hold around 31% of the sample. Taken from the germline V gene (reference sequence), the CDR1 and CDR2 loops are DFQATT and SNEGSKA. Deletion took 5 bases off V and 4 bases off J, with a span of 12 bases between the germline ends. Inclusive of the bounding cysteine and phenylalanine, the CDR3 is 13 residues long. Of the read, only the CDR3 DNA is kept; its 39 bases are in frame from base 1.

Recombination joined TRBV20-1 with TRBJ1-5, with a weak D call of TRBD1 (6 bases match). Material for sequencing was tumor-adjacent breast tissue. This clonotype originated in a female donor with breast cancer. Some clones in this sample may be carry-over from other donors' samples. The sequence in DNA is TGCAGTGCTCCCGGGACACCTAATCAGCCCCAGCATTTT. Translated, this is CSAPGTPNQPQHF.